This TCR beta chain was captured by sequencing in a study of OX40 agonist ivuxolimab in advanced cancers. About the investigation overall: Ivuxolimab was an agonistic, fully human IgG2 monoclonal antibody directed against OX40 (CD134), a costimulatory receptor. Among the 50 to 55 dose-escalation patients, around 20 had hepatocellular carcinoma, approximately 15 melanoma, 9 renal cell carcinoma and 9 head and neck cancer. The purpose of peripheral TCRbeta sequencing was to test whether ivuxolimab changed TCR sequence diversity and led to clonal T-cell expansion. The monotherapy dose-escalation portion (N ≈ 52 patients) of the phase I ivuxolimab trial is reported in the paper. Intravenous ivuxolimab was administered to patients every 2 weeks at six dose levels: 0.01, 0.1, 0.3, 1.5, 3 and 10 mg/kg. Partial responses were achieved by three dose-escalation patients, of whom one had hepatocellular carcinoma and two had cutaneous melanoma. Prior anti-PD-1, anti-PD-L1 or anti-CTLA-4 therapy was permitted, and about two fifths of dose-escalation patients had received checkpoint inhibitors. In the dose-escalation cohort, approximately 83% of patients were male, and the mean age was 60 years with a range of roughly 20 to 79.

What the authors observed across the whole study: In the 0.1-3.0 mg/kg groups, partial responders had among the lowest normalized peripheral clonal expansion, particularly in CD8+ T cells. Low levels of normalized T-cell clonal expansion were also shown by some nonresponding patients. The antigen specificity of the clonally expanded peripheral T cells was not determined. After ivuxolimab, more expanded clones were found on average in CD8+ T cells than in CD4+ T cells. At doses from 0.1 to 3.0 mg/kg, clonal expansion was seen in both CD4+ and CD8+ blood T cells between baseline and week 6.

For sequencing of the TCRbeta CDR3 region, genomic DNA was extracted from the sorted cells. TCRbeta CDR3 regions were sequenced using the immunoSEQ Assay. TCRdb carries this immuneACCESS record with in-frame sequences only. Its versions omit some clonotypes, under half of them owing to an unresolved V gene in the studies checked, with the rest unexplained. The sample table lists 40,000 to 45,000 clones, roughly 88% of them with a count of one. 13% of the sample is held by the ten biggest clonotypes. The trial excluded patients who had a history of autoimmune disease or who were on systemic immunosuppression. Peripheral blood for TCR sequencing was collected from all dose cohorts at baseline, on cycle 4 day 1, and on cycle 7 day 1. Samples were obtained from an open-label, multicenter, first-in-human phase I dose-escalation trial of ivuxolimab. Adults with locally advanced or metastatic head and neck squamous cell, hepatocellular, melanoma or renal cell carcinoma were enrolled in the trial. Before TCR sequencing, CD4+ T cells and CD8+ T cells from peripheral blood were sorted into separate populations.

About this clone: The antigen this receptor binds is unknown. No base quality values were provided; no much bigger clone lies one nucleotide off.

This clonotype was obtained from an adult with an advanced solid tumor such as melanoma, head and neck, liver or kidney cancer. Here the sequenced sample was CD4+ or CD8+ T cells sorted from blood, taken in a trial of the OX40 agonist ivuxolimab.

The base sequence is TGCGCCAGCAGAACCGGGACAGTGGGGGATACGCAGTATTTT. It codes for CASRTGTVGDTQYF. This chain is built from TRBV5-1 and TRBJ2-3; 7 bases in the junction line up with TRBD1. Sequences SGHRS (CDR1) and YFSETQ (CDR2) are obtained from the germline V gene. The CDR3 holds 14 amino acids from the cysteine to the phenylalanine. Of the read, only the CDR3 DNA is kept; its 42 bases are in frame from base 1. Germline trimming amounts to 5 bases on V and 6 bases on J, with 9 as the count of junction bases outside the gene matches. This CDR3, with the reference TRBV5-1 and TRBJ2-3 proteins standing in past its ends, gives the full variable domain KAGVTQTPRYLIKTRGQQVTLSCSPISGHRSVSWYQQTPGQGLQFLFEYFSETQRNKGNFPGRFSGRQFSNSRSEMNVSTLELGDSALYLCASRTGTVGDTQYFGPGTRLTVL.